These 23 T cell receptor beta chains share one sample of origin, sequenced in a study of cytomegalovirus exposure and HLA in healthy donors. Profiling relied on immunoSEQ multiplex PCR, and the TCRdb table lists in-frame clones only, not all of them. The sample has roughly 300,000 clones; around 87% are singletons. Material for sequencing was PBMCs. These receptors came from a woman in her 30s in good health and CMV-seropositive.

The chain recombines TRBV27 with TRBJ2-3; 13 nucleotides line up with TRBD2. V shed 1 base and J 2 bases; nucleotides not matched to a gene: 3. Germline assignment: CDR1 MNHEY and CDR2 SMNVEV (reference sequence). This CDR3 contains 17 residues. The CDR3 DNA reads TGTGCCAGCAGTTTATTTGGACTAGCGGGAGTCACAGATACGCAGTATTTT. Its translation is CASSLFGLAGVTDTQYF.

The chain links TRBV30 to TRBJ2-2; D possibly uses TRBD1 or TRBD2 (5 bases each). CDR1 is GTSNPN, CDR2 SVGIG, per germline (reference sequence). CDR3 length: 14 residues. Trimming took 5 bases from V and 4 from J, leaving 14 bases between them. This CDR3 reads CAWAPGLSTGELFF. DNA of the CDR3: TGTGCCTGGGCCCCGGGGCTGAGCACCGGGGAGCTGTTTTTT. The full variable domain, rest sourced from reference TRBV30 and TRBJ2-2, is SQTIHQWPATLVQPVGSPLSLECTVEGTSNPNLYWYRQAAGRGLQLLFYSVGIGQISSEVPQNLSASRPQDRQFILSSKKLLLSDSGFYLCAWAPGLSTGELFFGEGSRLTVL.

The table lists this clone with a count of one. The rearrangement uses TRBV14 and TRBJ1-2; D not certain. Germline-derived CDR1 and CDR2 are SGHDN and FVKESK. Deletions cut 4 bases from V and 4 bases from J, with 13 bases between. The CDR3 extends over 14 amino acids. CDR3 amino acids: CASSLKGPSYGYTF. For the CDR3, the DNA is TGTGCCAGCAGCCTCAAGGGTCCCTCCTATGGCTACACCTTC. Full variable domain (rest looked up from reference TRBV14 and TRBJ1-2): EAGVTQFPSHSVIEKGQTVTLRCDPISGHDNLYWYRRVMGKEIKFLLHFVKESKQDESGMPNNRFLAERTGGTYSTLKVQPAELEDSGVYFCASSLKGPSYGYTFGSGTRLTVV.

The chain recombines TRBV6-5 with TRBJ2-7; D tentatively fits TRBD1 or TRBD2 (5 bases each). This CDR3 comprises 14 residues. Germline V gene lookup returns CDR1 MNHEY and CDR2 SVGAGI. Trimming took off 11 bases at V and 0 bases at J, with 17 bases between the two ends. The CDR3 reads CAATSRDASYEQYF. CDR3 nucleotide sequence: TGTGCCGCAACCTCCCGGGACGCCTCCTACGAGCAGTACTTC.

This clone appeared a single time. This specimen includes other DNA sequences encoding the same CDR3. V gene TRBV11-3 combines with J gene TRBJ2-7; TRBD2 is a possible D gene (6 bases). Looked up from germline, CDR1 is SGHNT and CDR2 is YENEEA. The CDR3 covers 13 residues. V lost 1 base and J lost 2, with 6 bases in between. The CDR3 region has the DNA TGTGCCAGCAGCTTAGGGACTACCTACGAGCAGTACTTC. This gives the protein CASSLGTTYEQYF.

This chain links TRBV25-1 with TRBJ2-3; D remains ambiguous. Looked up from germline, CDR1 is MGHDK and CDR2 is SYGVNS. The CDR3 runs to 14 residues. Trimming removed 4 bases from V and 4 bases from J, with 12 bases in between. Here the CDR3 reads CASSVLSPSDTQYF. For the CDR3, the DNA is TGTGCCAGCAGTGTCTTATCCCCCTCAGATACGCAGTATTTT.

Written as DNA, the CDR3 is TGTGCCAGCAGTTTATCGAGCGGGGGGGGGCGGACCCAGTACTTC. It translates to CASSLSSGGGRTQYF. V usage is TRBV28 and J usage is TRBJ2-5, with 10 bases that match TRBD2. V shed 1 base, J shed 7 bases, and the junction held 6 bases outside the gene matches. In germline, CDR1 is MDHEN, CDR2 SYDVKM. The CDR3 loop spans 15 amino acids.

V gene TRBV28 combines with J gene TRBJ1-1; D uncertain. The CDR3 contains 15 residues. Germline V gene data show CDR1 as MDHEN and CDR2 as SYDVKM. The germline V and J ends were trimmed by 7 bases and 1 base, with 16 bases remaining between them. The CDR3 region is CASISTLSRNTEAFF. The CDR3 DNA reads as TGTGCCAGCATCTCGACACTCTCTCGGAACACTGAAGCTTTCTTT.

V is TRBV4-2 and J is TRBJ1-4, with 7 nucleotides matching TRBD1. The CDR3 is made up of 15 amino acids. CDR1 is LGHNA, CDR2 YNFKEQ, per germline. V shed 1 base, J shed 4 bases, and the junction held 3 bases outside the gene matches. The CDR3 DNA reads TGTGCCAGCAGCCAAGCGACAGGGAGTAATGAAAAACTGTTTTTT. Its translation: CASSQATGSNEKLFF.

V is TRBV4-1 and J is TRBJ2-3; TRBD2 agrees at 10 bases. This CDR3 contains 15 residues. The germline V gene encodes CDR1 MGHRA and CDR2 YSYEKL. After removal of 1 base from V and 5 bases from J, the junction contained 3 bases not matched to a gene. The CDR3 DNA reads TGCGCCAGCAGCCAAGGGACTAGCGGTGTAGATACGCAGTATTTT. Its translation is CASSQGTSGVDTQYF.

The V call is TRBV5-6, the J call TRBJ2-7, with D maybe TRBD1 (5 bases). CDR1 and CDR2 from the germline V gene are SGHDT and YYEEEE. The CDR3 extends over 16 amino acids. The ends were cut back, 3 bases at V and 2 bases at J, with 18 bases in the middle. The CDR3 DNA is TGTGCCAGCAGCTCGATAGGGGCCCCGGGCCCCTACGAGCAGTACTTC. Its translation is CASSSIGAPGPYEQYF. The full variable domain, rest sourced from reference TRBV5-6 and TRBJ2-7, is DAGVTQSPTHLIKTRGQQVTLRCSPKSGHDTVSWYQQALGQGPQFIFQYYEEEERQRGNFPDRFSGHQFPNYSSELNVNALLLGDSALYLCASSSIGAPGPYEQYFGPGTRLTVT.

This sequence joins TRBV11-2 and TRBJ1-2; D is possibly TRBD1 (5 bases). This CDR3 has 14 amino acids. CDR1 SGHAT and CDR2 FQNNGV come from the germline V gene. V gave up 1 base and J gave up 3 bases, with 9 bases separating them. Here the CDR3 reads CASSLGVGDYGYTF. The DNA for the CDR3 is TGTGCCAGCAGCTTAGGGGTAGGGGACTATGGCTACACCTTC.

This clone was detected a few times. This chain joins TRBV27 and TRBJ2-7; D is uncertain. CDR1 MNHEY and CDR2 SMNVEV come from the germline V gene (reference sequence). The CDR3 totals 14 residues. Deletions cut 5 bases from V and 2 bases from J, with 13 bases between. In DNA, the CDR3 is TGTGCCAGCAGTAAACCAGAACCCCCCTACGAGCAGTACTTC. Protein product: CASSKPEPPYEQYF.

In its sample, this clone was seen a few times. The CDR3 is CASSVVADPRSLHF. CDR3 bases: TGTGCCAGCAGCGTAGTCGCAGACCCTCGGTCCCTCCACTTT. This rearrangement joins TRBV9 to TRBJ1-6; no firm D call. V was shortened by 0 bases and J by 14 bases, with 15 bases between the two germline ends. Germline V gene data show CDR1 as SGDLS and CDR2 as YYNGEE. This CDR3 has 14 residues.

The genes are TRBV5-1 and TRBJ1-4, with D tentatively TRBD1 (5 bases). V gave up 0 bases and J gave up 4 bases, with 7 bases separating them. Germline assignment: CDR1 SGHRS and CDR2 YFSETQ. The CDR3 consists of 14 residues. The CDR3 nucleotides are TGCGCCAGCAGCTTGGGGGGGAGTAATGAAAAACTGTTTTTT. Protein product: CASSLGGSNEKLFF.

The chain uses TRBV27 and TRBJ2-5; 7 bases are shared with TRBD1. Trimming at V came to 5 bases and at J to 2 bases, leaving 17 bases not matched to a gene. The CDR3 runs 18 residues. From germline, CDR1 is MNHEY and CDR2 SMNVEV (reference sequence). CDR3 residues: CASSPKGNRGFRQETQYF. CDR3 DNA: TGTGCCAGCAGTCCCAAAGGGAACAGGGGCTTCAGACAAGAGACCCAGTACTTC.

This clone was observed a few times. The chain carries TRBV30 and TRBJ1-1; 10 nucleotides align to TRBD1. This CDR3 region has 17 residues. Unmatched junction bases numbered 10, after V lost 2 bases and J lost 1 base. Germline V gene lookup returns CDR1 GTSNPN and CDR2 SVGIG (reference sequence). The DNA for the CDR3 is TGTGCCTGGAGTTCCCTCCGGCGGGACAGGGGGAACACTGAAGCTTTCTTT. Protein product: CAWSSLRRDRGNTEAFF.

DNA for the CDR3: TGCAGCGTCCGACATGGGGAGACCCAGTACTTC. This sequence encodes CSVRHGETQYF. The V call is TRBV29-1, the J call TRBJ2-5; D remains ambiguous. Trimming removed 6 bases from V and 5 bases from J, with 10 bases in between. Germline lookup yields CDR1 SQVTM and CDR2 ANQGSEA. The CDR3 runs 11 residues.

The chain carries TRBV30 and TRBJ1-1; D gene uncertain. The germline V gene has CDR1 GTSNPN and CDR2 SVGIG (reference sequence). This CDR3 has 15 amino acids. V was shortened by 0 bases and J by 0 bases, with 11 bases between the two germline ends. The DNA for the CDR3 is TGTGCCTGGAGTGTACTCGCAGGTCTGAACACTGAAGCTTTCTTT. This codes for CAWSVLAGLNTEAFF.

This clone was picked up one time. The rearrangement links TRBV5-6 to TRBJ2-1, with 14 positions matching TRBD2. V lost 5 bases to trimming and J lost 8 bases; unmatched junction nucleotides: 15. The CDR3 is 18 residues long. Per germline, CDR1 SGHDT and CDR2 YYEEEE. The CDR3 bases are TGTGCCAGCAGACCGCCGGGACTAGCGGGGGAATTGGGGGATGAGCAGTTCTTC. Protein sequence: CASRPPGLAGELGDEQFF.

This clone was detected only a few times. The rearrangement joins TRBV20-1 to TRBJ1-5; D not certain. Germline-derived CDR1 and CDR2 are DFQATT and SNEGSKA (reference sequence). The CDR3 covers 10 residues. Trimming took off 6 bases at V and 6 bases at J, with 6 bases between the two ends. This CDR3 is CSAGSQPQHF. CDR3 nucleotides: TGCAGTGCGGGAAGTCAGCCCCAGCATTTT.

The chain has TRBV13 and TRBJ1-2, with D hard to call. From germline, CDR1 is PRHDT and CDR2 FYEKMQ (reference sequence). The V and J ends lost 4 bases and 3 bases respectively, with 15 bases between them. This CDR3 has 15 amino acids. The CDR3 region is CASSSNLQDDYGYTF. CDR3 bases: TGTGCCAGCAGCTCGAACCTTCAGGATGACTATGGCTACACCTTC.

The J gene is TRBJ2-7, the V gene TRBV19; 9 nucleotides line up with TRBD1. Per germline, CDR1 LNHDA and CDR2 SQIVND (reference sequence). This CDR3 region has 17 residues. The junction had 12 bases not matched to a gene; V was cut back by 5 bases and J by 1 base. The CDR3 spells CASSATNRGLTSYEQYF. The CDR3 bases are TGTGCCAGTAGTGCGACGAACAGGGGGCTGACATCCTACGAGCAGTACTTC.